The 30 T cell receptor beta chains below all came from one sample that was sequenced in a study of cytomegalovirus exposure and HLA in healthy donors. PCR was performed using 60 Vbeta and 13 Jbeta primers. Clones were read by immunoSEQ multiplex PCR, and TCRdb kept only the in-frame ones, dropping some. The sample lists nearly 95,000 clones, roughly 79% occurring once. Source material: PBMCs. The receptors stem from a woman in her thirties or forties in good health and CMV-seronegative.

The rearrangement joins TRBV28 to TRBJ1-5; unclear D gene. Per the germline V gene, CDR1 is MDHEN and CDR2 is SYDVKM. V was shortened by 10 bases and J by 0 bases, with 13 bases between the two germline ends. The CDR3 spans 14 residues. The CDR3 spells CATTEGYSNQPQHF. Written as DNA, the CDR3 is TGTGCCACTACCGAGGGCTATAGCAATCAGCCCCAGCATTTT.

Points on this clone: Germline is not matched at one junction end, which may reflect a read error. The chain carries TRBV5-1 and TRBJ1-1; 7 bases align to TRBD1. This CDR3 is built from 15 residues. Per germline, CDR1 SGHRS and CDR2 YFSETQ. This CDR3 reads CASTLAEGARVEAFF. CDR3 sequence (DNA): TGCGCCAGCACCTTGGCGGAGGGGGCGCGGGTTGAAGCTTTCTTT.

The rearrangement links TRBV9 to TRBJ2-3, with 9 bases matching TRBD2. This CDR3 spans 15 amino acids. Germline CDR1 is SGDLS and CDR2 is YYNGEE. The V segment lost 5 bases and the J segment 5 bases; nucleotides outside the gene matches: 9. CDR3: CASSGRRGGRDTQYF. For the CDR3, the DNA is TGTGCCAGCAGTGGACGGCGGGGGGGGCGAGATACGCAGTATTTT.

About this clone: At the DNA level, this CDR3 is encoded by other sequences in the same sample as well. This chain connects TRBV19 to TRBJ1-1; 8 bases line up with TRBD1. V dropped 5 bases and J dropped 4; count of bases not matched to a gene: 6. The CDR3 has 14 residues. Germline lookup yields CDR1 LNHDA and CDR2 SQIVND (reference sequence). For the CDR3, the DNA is TGTGCCAGTAGTTTACAGGGGGTTGGCACTGAAGCTTTCTTT. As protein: CASSLQGVGTEAFF.

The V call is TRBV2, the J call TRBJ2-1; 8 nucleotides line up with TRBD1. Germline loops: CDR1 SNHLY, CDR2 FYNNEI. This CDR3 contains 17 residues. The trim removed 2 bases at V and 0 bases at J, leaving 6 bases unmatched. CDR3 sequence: CASSETWTGNSYNEQFF. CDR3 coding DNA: TGTGCCAGCAGTGAAACCTGGACAGGGAACTCCTACAATGAGCAGTTCTTC. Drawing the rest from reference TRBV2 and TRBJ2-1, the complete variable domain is EPEVTQTPSHQVTQMGQEVILRCVPISNHLYFYWYRQILGQKVEFLVSFYNNEISEKSEIFDDQFSVERPDGSNFTLKIRSTKLEDSAMYFCASSETWTGNSYNEQFFGPGTRLTVL.

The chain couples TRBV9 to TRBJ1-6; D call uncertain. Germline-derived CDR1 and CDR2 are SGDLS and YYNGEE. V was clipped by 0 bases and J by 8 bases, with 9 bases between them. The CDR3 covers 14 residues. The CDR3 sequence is CASSVVGSDSPLHF. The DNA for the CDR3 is TGTGCCAGCAGCGTAGTTGGGAGCGATTCACCCCTCCACTTT.

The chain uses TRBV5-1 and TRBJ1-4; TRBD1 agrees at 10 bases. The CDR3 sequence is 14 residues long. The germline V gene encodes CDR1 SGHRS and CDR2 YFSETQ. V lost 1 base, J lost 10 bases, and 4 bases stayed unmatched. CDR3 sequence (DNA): TGCGCCAGCAGCTTGAGGCGGACAGGGGGAAAACTGTTTTTT. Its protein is CASSLRRTGGKLFF.

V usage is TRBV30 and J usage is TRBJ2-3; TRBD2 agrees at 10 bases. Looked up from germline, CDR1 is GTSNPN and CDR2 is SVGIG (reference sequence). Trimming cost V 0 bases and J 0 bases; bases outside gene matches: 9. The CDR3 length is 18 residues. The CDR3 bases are TGTGCCTGGAGTGTAATAGTGTGGACTAGCGGTAGCACAGATACGCAGTATTTT. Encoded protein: CAWSVIVWTSGSTDTQYF.

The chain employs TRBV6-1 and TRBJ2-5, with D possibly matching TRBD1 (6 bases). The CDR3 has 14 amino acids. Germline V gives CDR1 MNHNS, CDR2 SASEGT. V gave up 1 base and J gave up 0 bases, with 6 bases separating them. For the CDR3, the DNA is TGTGCCAGCAGTGAAGACAGGGACCAAGAGACCCAGTACTTC. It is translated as CASSEDRDQETQYF.

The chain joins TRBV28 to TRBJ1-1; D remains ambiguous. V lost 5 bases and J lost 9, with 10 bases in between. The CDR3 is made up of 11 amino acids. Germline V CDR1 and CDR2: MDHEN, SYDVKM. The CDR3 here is CASSARFQAFF. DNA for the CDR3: TGTGCCAGCAGTGCCCGGTTCCAAGCTTTCTTT. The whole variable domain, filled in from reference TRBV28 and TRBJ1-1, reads DVKVTQSSRYLVKRTGEKVFLECVQDMDHENMFWYRQDPGLGLRLIYFSYDVKMKEKGDIPEGYSVSREKKERFSLILESASTNQTSMYLCASSARFQAFFGQGTRLTVV.

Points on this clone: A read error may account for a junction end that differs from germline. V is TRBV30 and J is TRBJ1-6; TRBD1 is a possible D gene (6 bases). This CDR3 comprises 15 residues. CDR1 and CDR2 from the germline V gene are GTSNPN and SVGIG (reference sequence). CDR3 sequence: CAWSTDWTAQSPLPF. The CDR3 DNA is TGTGCCTGGAGTACAGACTGGACAGCCCAATCACCCCTCCCCTTT.

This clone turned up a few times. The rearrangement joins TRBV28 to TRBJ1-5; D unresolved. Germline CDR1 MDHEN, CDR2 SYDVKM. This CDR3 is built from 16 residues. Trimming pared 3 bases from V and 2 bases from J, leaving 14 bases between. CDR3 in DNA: TGTGCCAGCAGTTTGTCCACGGTATCGGGCAATCAGCCCCAGCATTTT. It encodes CASSLSTVSGNQPQHF.

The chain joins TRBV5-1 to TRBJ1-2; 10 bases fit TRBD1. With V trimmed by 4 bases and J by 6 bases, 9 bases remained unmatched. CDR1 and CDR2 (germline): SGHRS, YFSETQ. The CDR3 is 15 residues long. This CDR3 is CASSLARTGGDGYTF. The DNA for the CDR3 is TGCGCCAGCAGCCTGGCCCGGACAGGGGGAGATGGCTACACCTTC.

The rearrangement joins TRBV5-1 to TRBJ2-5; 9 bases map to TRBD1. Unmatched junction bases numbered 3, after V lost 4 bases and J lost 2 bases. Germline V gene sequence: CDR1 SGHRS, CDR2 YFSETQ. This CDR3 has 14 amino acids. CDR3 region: CASSLGQGQETQYF. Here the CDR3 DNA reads TGCGCCAGCAGCCTAGGACAGGGGCAAGAGACCCAGTACTTC.

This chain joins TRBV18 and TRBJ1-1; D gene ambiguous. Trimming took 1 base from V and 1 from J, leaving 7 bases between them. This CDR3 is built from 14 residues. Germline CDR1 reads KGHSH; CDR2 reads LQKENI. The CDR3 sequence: CASSPLRENTEAFF. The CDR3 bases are TGTGCCAGCTCACCACTGCGGGAGAACACTGAAGCTTTCTTT.

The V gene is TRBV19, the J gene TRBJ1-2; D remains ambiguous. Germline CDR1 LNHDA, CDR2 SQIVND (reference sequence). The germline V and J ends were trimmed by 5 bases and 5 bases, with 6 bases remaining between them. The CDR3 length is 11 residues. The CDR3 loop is CASSELYGYTF. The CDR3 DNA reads TGTGCCAGTAGTGAACTATATGGCTACACCTTC.

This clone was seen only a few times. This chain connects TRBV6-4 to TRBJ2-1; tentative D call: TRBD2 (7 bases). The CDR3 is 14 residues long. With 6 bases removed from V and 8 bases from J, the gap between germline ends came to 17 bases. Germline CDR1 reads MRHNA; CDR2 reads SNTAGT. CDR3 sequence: CASSPSAGADEQFF. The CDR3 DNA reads TGTGCCAGCAGCCCCAGCGCGGGGGCGGATGAGCAGTTCTTC.

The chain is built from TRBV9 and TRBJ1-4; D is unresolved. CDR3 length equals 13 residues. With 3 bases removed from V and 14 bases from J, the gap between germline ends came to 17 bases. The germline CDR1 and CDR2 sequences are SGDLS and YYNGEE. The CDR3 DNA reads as TGTGCCAGCAGCGCTCCCGGGGTAGAGGTCCTGTTTTTT. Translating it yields CASSAPGVEVLFF. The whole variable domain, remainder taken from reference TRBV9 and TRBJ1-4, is DSGVTQTPKHLITATGQRVTLRCSPRSGDLSVYWYQQSLDQGLQFLIQYYNGEERAKGNILERFSAQQFPDLHSELNLSSLELGDSALYFCASSAPGVEVLFFGSGTQLSVL.

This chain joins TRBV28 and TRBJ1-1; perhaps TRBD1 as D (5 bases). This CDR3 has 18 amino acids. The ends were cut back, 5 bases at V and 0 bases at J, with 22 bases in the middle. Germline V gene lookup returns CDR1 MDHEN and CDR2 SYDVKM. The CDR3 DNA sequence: TGTGCCAGCAGTCTTCGTACTGGACACAAGAGCATGAACACTGAAGCTTTCTTT. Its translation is CASSLRTGHKSMNTEAFF.

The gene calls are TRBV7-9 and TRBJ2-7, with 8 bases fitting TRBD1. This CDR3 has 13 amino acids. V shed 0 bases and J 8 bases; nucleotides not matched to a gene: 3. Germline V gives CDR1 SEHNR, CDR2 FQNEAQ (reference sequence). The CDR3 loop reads CASSLAGQGQQYF. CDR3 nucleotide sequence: TGTGCCAGCAGCTTAGCAGGACAGGGACAGCAGTACTTC.

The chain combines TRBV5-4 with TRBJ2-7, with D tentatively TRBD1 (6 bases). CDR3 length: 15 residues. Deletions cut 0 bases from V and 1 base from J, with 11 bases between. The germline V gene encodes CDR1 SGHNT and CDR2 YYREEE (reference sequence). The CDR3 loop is CASSLEGHPSYEQYF. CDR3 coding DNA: TGTGCCAGCAGCTTGGAGGGACACCCTTCCTACGAGCAGTACTTC.

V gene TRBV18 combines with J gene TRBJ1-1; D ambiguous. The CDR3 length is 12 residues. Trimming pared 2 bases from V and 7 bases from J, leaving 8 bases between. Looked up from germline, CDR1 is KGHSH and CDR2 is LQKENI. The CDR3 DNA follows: TGTGCCAGCTCACCAGGGAGGCTTGAAGCTTTCTTT. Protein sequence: CASSPGRLEAFF.

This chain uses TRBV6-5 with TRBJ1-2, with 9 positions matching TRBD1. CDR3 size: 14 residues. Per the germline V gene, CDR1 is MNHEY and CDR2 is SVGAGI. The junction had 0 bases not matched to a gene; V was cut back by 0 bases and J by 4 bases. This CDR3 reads CASSYSTGGYGYTF. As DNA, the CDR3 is TGTGCCAGCAGTTACTCGACAGGGGGCTATGGCTACACCTTC.

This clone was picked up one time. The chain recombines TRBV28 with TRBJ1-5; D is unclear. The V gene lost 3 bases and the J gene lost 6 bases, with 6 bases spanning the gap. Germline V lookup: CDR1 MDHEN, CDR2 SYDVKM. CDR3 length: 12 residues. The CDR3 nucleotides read TGTGCCAGCAGTTTTTTCATTCAGCCCCAGCATTTT. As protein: CASSFFIQPQHF.

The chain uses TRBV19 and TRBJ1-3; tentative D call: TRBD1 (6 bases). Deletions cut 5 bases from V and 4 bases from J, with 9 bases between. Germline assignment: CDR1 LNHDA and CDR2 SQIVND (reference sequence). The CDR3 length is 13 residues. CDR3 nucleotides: TGTGCCAGTAGTCCAGGACAGGGAAACACCATATATTTT. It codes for CASSPGQGNTIYF.

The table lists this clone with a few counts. The CDR3 spells CASSYGYGGSGEKLFF. As DNA, the CDR3 is TGTGCCAGCAGTTACGGCTATGGGGGCTCTGGTGAAAAACTGTTTTTT. This rearrangement joins TRBV6-5 to TRBJ1-4; tentatively, D is TRBD1 (6 bases). This CDR3 comprises 16 residues. CDR1 and CDR2 (germline): MNHEY, SVGAGI. Between the trimmed V and J ends, which lost 2 bases and 7 bases, there was a span of 17 bases.

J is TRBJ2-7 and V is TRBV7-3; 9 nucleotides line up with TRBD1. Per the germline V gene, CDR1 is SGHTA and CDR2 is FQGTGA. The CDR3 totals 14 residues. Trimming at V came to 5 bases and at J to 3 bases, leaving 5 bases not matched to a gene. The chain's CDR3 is CASSLTGGDYEQYF. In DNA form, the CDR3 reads TGTGCCAGCAGCCTGACAGGGGGGGACTACGAGCAGTACTTC.

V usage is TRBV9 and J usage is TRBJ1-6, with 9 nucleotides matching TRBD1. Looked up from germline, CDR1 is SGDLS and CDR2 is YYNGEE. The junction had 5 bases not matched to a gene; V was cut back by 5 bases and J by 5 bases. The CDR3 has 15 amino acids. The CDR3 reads CASRGQGDHNSPLHF. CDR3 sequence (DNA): TGTGCCAGCAGGGGACAGGGCGATCATAATTCACCCCTCCACTTT.

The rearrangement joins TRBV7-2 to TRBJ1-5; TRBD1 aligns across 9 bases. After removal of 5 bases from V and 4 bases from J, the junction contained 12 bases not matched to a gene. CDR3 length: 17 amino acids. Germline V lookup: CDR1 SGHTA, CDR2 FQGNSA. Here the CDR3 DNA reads TGTGCCAGCAGCGGGGACAGGGCCCCAACCTGGAATCAGCCCCAGCATTTT. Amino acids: CASSGDRAPTWNQPQHF. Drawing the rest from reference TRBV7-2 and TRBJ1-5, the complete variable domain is GAGVSQSPSNKVTEKGKDVELRCDPISGHTALYWYRQSLGQGLEFLIYFQGNSAPDKSGLPSDRFSAERTGGSVSTLTIQRTQQEDSAVYLCASSGDRAPTWNQPQHFGDGTRLSIL.

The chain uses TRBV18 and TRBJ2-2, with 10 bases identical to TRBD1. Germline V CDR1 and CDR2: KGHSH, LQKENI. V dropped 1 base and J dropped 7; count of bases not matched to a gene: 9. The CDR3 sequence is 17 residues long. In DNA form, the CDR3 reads TGTGCCAGCTCACCACTGCCGGGACAGGGGTCTGGCGGGGAGCTGTTTTTT. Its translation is CASSPLPGQGSGGELFF.